What follows are 3 T cell receptor beta chains derived from one specimen sequenced in a study of blood T cell repertoires in COVID-19. Data came from immunoSEQ multiplex PCR; TCRdb stores just in-frame clones and leaves some out. The profile shows 110,000 to 150,000 clones, 70% to 85% of them singletons. Sequencing input: peripheral blood. These receptors all come from a woman over 75 with acute or convalescent COVID-19.

The rearrangement links TRBV4-2 to TRBJ2-7; 8 bases fit TRBD1. CDR3 length: 16 amino acids. J was trimmed by 3 bases and V by 4 bases; bases with no gene match: 11. The germline V gene encodes CDR1 LGHNA and CDR2 YNFKEQ. This CDR3 is CASSRRFRDRSYEQYF. In DNA form, the CDR3 reads TGTGCCAGCAGCCGGAGATTCCGGGACAGGAGCTACGAGCAGTACTTC.

The CDR3 here is CATSPLESTSGGYEQYF. The CDR3 region has the DNA TGTGCCACCAGCCCCCTCGAATCGACTAGCGGGGGCTACGAGCAGTACTTC. This rearrangement joins TRBV15 to TRBJ2-7; 12 bases map to TRBD2. J gave up 3 bases and V 5 bases, and 11 bases lay outside the gene matches. The CDR3 extends over 17 amino acids. Germline CDR1 reads LNHNV; CDR2 reads YYDKDF (reference sequence).

The DNA of the CDR3 is TGTGCTAGTGGTTTCGGGACTAGCCTGAATGAGCAGTTCTTC. This codes for CASGFGTSLNEQFF. The chain recombines TRBV12-5 with TRBJ2-1; the match to TRBD2 covers 9 bases. The CDR3 consists of 14 residues. J was trimmed by 7 bases and V by 3 bases; bases with no gene match: 4. Germline lookup yields CDR1 LGHNT and CDR2 FRNRAP.